This TCR beta chain was profiled in a study of CD8 T cells in Susac syndrome. Study conclusions and caveats: That the number of individuals in its TCR sequencing and HLA analysis was relatively small was acknowledged by the study.

Germline CDR1 reads SGHDT; CDR2 reads YYEEEE. The CDR3 length is 18 residues. Trimming took 2 bases from V and 0 from J, leaving 20 bases between them. An amount of RNA that ranged from about 0.45 to 1 ug was reverse transcribed with random hexamers. The CDR3 of TCR beta was amplified by immunoSEQ multiplex PCR across 54 Vbeta and 13 Jbeta. A single record per CDR3 protein comes from TCRdb applying MiXCR to the immunoSEQ multiplex PCR reads. The sample has some 48,000 distinct CDR3 sequences, around 93% seen once. Turning to this clonotype: Antigen: not known.

Sample: CD8+ T cells from PBMCs. This receptor was taken from a human donor in good health. This chain connects TRBV5-6 to TRBJ1-2, with D possibly TRBD1 on 5 matching bases. The CDR3 nucleotides are TGTGCCAGCAGCTTCTCGGACACGAGGGAGGCTCCTAACTATGGCTACACCTTC. Its translation is CASSFSDTREAPNYGYTF.